These 30 T cell receptor beta chains came from one sample sequenced in a study of cytomegalovirus exposure and HLA in healthy donors. PCR employed 60 Vbeta and 13 Jbeta primers. Here immunoSEQ multiplex PCR was the method, and the copy in TCRdb shows in-frame clones only, minus some. Here the sample spans 150,000 or so clones, around 83% being singletons. Material: PBMCs. The receptors were sampled from a male donor in good health and CMV-seropositive.

Comment on this clone: Distinct nucleotide sequences in the sample also encode this CDR3. The chain is built from TRBV2 and TRBJ2-7; D unresolved. The CDR3 loop spans 10 amino acids. The V and J ends lost 6 bases and 3 bases respectively, with 3 bases between them. CDR1 is SNHLY, CDR2 FYNNEI, per germline. CDR3 in DNA: TGTGCCAGCAGCCTCTACGAGCAGTACTTC. It encodes CASSLYEQYF.

This sequence joins TRBV30 and TRBJ2-7; D is possibly TRBD2 (6 bases). Germline V gives CDR1 GTSNPN, CDR2 SVGIG (reference sequence). The CDR3 totals 13 residues. V lost 6 bases to trimming and J lost 1 base, with 13 bases between them. CDR3 amino acids: CACHPGTSYEQYF. CDR3 DNA sequence: TGTGCCTGCCACCCAGGGACTTCCTACGAGCAGTACTTC.

The chain recombines TRBV15 with TRBJ2-1; TRBD1 matches at 8 bases. The CDR3 covers 15 residues. Unmatched junction bases numbered 0, after V lost 1 base and J lost 1 base. The germline V gene has CDR1 LNHNV and CDR2 YYDKDF (reference sequence). CDR3 nucleotide sequence: TGTGCCACCAGCAGAGGACAGGGGTCCTACAATGAGCAGTTCTTC. Its protein is CATSRGQGSYNEQFF. Full variable domain (missing parts from reference TRBV15 and TRBJ2-1): DAMVIQNPRYQVTQFGKPVTLSCSQTLNHNVMYWYQQKSSQAPKLLFHYYDKDFNNEADTPDNFQSRRPNTSFCFLDIRSPGLGDTAMYLCATSRGQGSYNEQFFGPGTRLTVL.

The rearrangement joins TRBV7-2 to TRBJ1-5; TRBD1 is a possible D gene (5 bases). The CDR3 has 15 amino acids. Germline V lookup: CDR1 SGHTA, CDR2 FQGNSA. Trimming shortened V by 4 bases and J by 2 bases, and 12 bases separated the two germline ends. This CDR3 is CASSSQGVGNQPQHF. CDR3 coding DNA: TGTGCCAGCAGCTCTCAAGGGGTTGGCAATCAGCCCCAGCATTTT.

This clone was counted once. The chain recombines TRBV7-2 with TRBJ2-2; 9 bases line up with TRBD1. There are 14 residues in the CDR3. The V segment lost 5 bases and the J segment 6 bases; nucleotides outside the gene matches: 4. The germline gives CDR1 SGHTA, CDR2 FQGNSA. CDR3 nucleotide sequence: TGTGCCAGCAGCCCGGGACAGGGTTCCGGGGAGCTGTTTTTT. The encoded protein is CASSPGQGSGELFF.

The rearrangement uses TRBV19 and TRBJ1-4, with D perhaps matching TRBD1 (5 bases). CDR1 is LNHDA and CDR2 is SQIVND in the germline V gene (reference sequence). The CDR3 totals 16 residues. Trimming took 3 bases from V and 0 from J, leaving 11 bases between them. The CDR3 region is CASSIMGRSTNEKLFF. CDR3 nucleotide sequence: TGTGCCAGTAGTATCATGGGGCGGTCAACTAATGAAAAACTGTTTTTT. Full variable domain (outside the CDR3, taken from reference TRBV19 and TRBJ1-4): DGGITQSPKYLFRKEGQNVTLSCEQNLNHDAMYWYRQDPGQGLRLIYYSQIVNDFQKGDIAEGYSVSREKKESFPLTVTSAQKNPTAFYLCASSIMGRSTNEKLFFGSGTQLSVL.

The V and J genes are TRBV5-4 and TRBJ2-7, with 9 positions matching TRBD1. V gave up 4 bases and J gave up 4 bases; unmatched junction bases: 9. The CDR3 totals 15 residues. Germline CDR1 is SGHNT and CDR2 is YYREEE (reference sequence). CDR3 amino acids: CASSRGQGGVYEQYF. In DNA form, the CDR3 reads TGTGCCAGCAGCAGGGGACAGGGAGGGGTGTACGAGCAGTACTTC.

CDR3 DNA: TGTGCCAGCCGGGCGGTAACAGGGCGGGCAGATACGCAGTATTTT. As protein: CASRAVTGRADTQYF. The chain joins TRBV6-5 to TRBJ2-3, with a possible D match to TRBD1 (6 bases). The V end was cut by 8 bases, the J end by 4 bases, with 19 bases between. Germline CDR1 and CDR2: MNHEY and SVGAGI. This CDR3 region has 15 residues.

The table lists this clone with a count of one. The chain is built from TRBV7-9 and TRBJ2-1; possible D gene TRBD2, 6 bases. This CDR3 spans 15 amino acids. V gave up 0 bases and J gave up 14 bases, with 20 bases separating them. Germline CDR1 reads SEHNR; CDR2 reads FQNEAQ (reference sequence). The CDR3 DNA sequence: TGTGCCAGCAGCTTAGCGTTACTAGCAGACGATGAAGAGTTCTTC. Translation: CASSLALLADDEEFF.

V usage is TRBV10-2 and J usage is TRBJ1-5; no definite D call. V was cut by 8 bases and J by 4 bases, with 18 bases left in between. This CDR3 is 15 amino acids long. Germline V lookup: CDR1 WSHSY, CDR2 SAAADI. The chain's CDR3 is CASQDRGESNQPQHF. The CDR3 DNA follows: TGCGCCAGCCAAGACCGCGGCGAGAGTAATCAGCCCCAGCATTTT.

The V gene is TRBV7-9, the J gene TRBJ1-1, with D possibly TRBD1 on 5 matching bases. Deletions cut 2 bases from V and 2 bases from J, with 9 bases between. The CDR3 extends over 14 amino acids. Germline V gives CDR1 SEHNR, CDR2 FQNEAQ (reference sequence). The CDR3, as DNA: TGTGCCAGCAGCTTAAGCCAGGGAAACACTGAAGCTTTCTTT. It yields the protein CASSLSQGNTEAFF. Using reference TRBV7-9 and TRBJ1-1 for the parts outside the CDR3, the full variable domain is DTGVSQNPRHKITKRGQNVTFRCDPISEHNRLYWYRQTLGQGPEFLTYFQNEAQLEKSRLLSDRFSAERPKGSFSTLEIQRTEQGDSAMYLCASSLSQGNTEAFFGQGTRLTVV.

The chain combines TRBV12-5 with TRBJ2-1; D is unresolved. CDR3 length: 11 amino acids. Germline V gene data show CDR1 as LGHNT and CDR2 as FRNRAP. V shed 2 bases and J shed 7 bases, with 3 bases lying between them. The CDR3 loop is CASGLSNEQFF. CDR3 DNA: TGTGCTAGTGGTTTGTCAAATGAGCAGTTCTTC.

This rearrangement joins TRBV28 to TRBJ2-7, with 12 positions matching TRBD2. Germline loops: CDR1 MDHEN, CDR2 SYDVKM. The CDR3 contains 17 residues. V gave up 5 bases and J gave up 4 bases; unmatched junction bases: 12. CDR3 sequence (DNA): TGTGCCAGCAGTCCAAAGACTAGCGGGAGTAAACATTACGAGCAGTACTTC. Translation gives CASSPKTSGSKHYEQYF.

V and J are TRBV19 and TRBJ1-2; 7 bases are a match to TRBD1. The CDR3 spans 15 residues. In germline, CDR1 is LNHDA, CDR2 SQIVND (reference sequence). The trim removed 0 bases at V and 3 bases at J, leaving 4 bases unmatched. The CDR3 DNA reads as TGTGCCAGTAGTATAGACCGGGACAGAGACTATGGCTACACCTTC. Translation gives CASSIDRDRDYGYTF.

This clone was picked up one time. The chain uses TRBV30 and TRBJ1-6, with unresolved D. Germline loops: CDR1 GTSNPN, CDR2 SVGIG (reference sequence). The ends were cut back, 0 bases at V and 4 bases at J, with 4 bases in the middle. This CDR3 has 13 amino acids. The CDR3: CAWSVSYNSPLHF. The CDR3 DNA sequence: TGTGCCTGGAGTGTCAGTTATAATTCACCCCTCCACTTT.

The rearrangement links TRBV9 to TRBJ2-1; 10 nucleotides line up with TRBD2. V lost 6 bases and J lost 4; bases outside the gene matches: 22. This CDR3 has 20 residues. CDR1 and CDR2 from the germline V gene are SGDLS and YYNGEE. This CDR3 reads CASTLVLRFVGLAVYNEQFF. The CDR3 region has the DNA TGTGCCAGCACCTTAGTTCTCCGCTTTGTAGGACTAGCGGTTTACAATGAGCAGTTCTTC. Supplemented by reference TRBV9 and TRBJ2-1, the full variable domain reads DSGVTQTPKHLITATGQRVTLRCSPRSGDLSVYWYQQSLDQGLQFLIQYYNGEERAKGNILERFSAQQFPDLHSELNLSSLELGDSALYFCASTLVLRFVGLAVYNEQFFGPGTRLTVL.

This clone was seen only once. The chain's CDR3 is CASSSAARGTEAFF. The CDR3 DNA reads TGTGCCAGCAGCTCGGCGGCCAGGGGCACTGAAGCTTTCTTT. This chain connects TRBV7-6 to TRBJ1-1; D possibly corresponds to TRBD1 (6 bases). CDR1 and CDR2 from the germline V gene are SGHVS and FNYEAQ. The ends were cut back, 4 bases at V and 4 bases at J, with 13 bases in the middle. This CDR3 contains 14 residues. Drawing the rest from reference TRBV7-6 and TRBJ1-1, the complete variable domain is GAGVSQSPRYKVTKRGQDVALRCDPISGHVSLYWYRQALGQGPEFLTYFNYEAQQDKSGLPNDRFSAERPEGSISTLTIQRTEQRDSAMYRCASSSAARGTEAFFGQGTRLTVV.

This chain uses TRBV5-5 with TRBJ2-7; perhaps TRBD1 as D (5 bases). The germline CDR1 and CDR2 sequences are SGHKS and YYEKEE (reference sequence). Trimming shortened V by 0 bases and J by 3 bases, and 7 bases separated the two germline ends. There are 13 residues in the CDR3. CDR3 loop: CASSLARVYEQYF. In nucleotides, the CDR3 is TGTGCCAGCAGCTTGGCCAGGGTCTACGAGCAGTACTTC. The whole variable domain, remainder taken from reference TRBV5-5 and TRBJ2-7, is DAGVTQSPTHLIKTRGQQVTLRCSPISGHKSVSWYQQVLGQGPQFIFQYYEKEERGRGNFPDRFSARQFPNYSSELNVNALLLGDSALYLCASSLARVYEQYFGPGTRLTVT.

This sequence joins TRBV30 and TRBJ1-6; tentative D call: TRBD1 (6 bases). V lost 3 bases and J 6 bases, leaving 9 bases between the germline ends. This CDR3 has 13 residues. Germline V gives CDR1 GTSNPN, CDR2 SVGIG (reference sequence). The CDR3 sequence: CAWSPQGNSPLHF. CDR3 bases: TGTGCCTGGAGCCCACAGGGTAATTCACCCCTCCACTTT.

This clone was counted a few times. The chain is built from TRBV19 and TRBJ1-4; a possible D gene is TRBD1 (5 bases). This CDR3 has 14 residues. The germline CDR1 and CDR2 sequences are LNHDA and SQIVND (reference sequence). V lost 7 bases and J lost 1, with 10 bases in between. Here the CDR3 DNA reads TGTGCCAGTAACTGGGGGGGAACTAATGAAAAACTGTTTTTT. Its protein is CASNWGGTNEKLFF.

The chain joins TRBV4-3 to TRBJ1-6; D ambiguous. Between the trimmed V and J ends, which lost 1 base and 8 bases, there was a span of 9 bases. CDR1 is LGHNA, CDR2 YSLEER, per germline. The CDR3 sequence is 14 residues long. The CDR3 DNA is TGCGCCAGCAGCCAAGGGAGGGTTGATTCACCCCTCCACTTT. It specifies CASSQGRVDSPLHF.

DNA of the CDR3: TGTGCCAGCAGCGAACCGGGATCCTACGAAAAACTGTTTTTT. This encodes CASSEPGSYEKLFF. This sequence joins TRBV6-5 and TRBJ1-4; D ambiguous. Trimming took 6 bases from V and 8 from J, leaving 16 bases between them. The length of the CDR3 is 14 residues. Germline CDR1 and CDR2: MNHEY and SVGAGI.

The CDR3 protein is CASSPGSSGEQYF. The CDR3 DNA reads as TGCGCCAGCAGCCCCGGGAGTTCGGGGGAGCAGTACTTC. This sequence joins TRBV5-1 and TRBJ2-7; D possibly corresponds to TRBD2 (6 bases). V lost 4 bases to trimming and J lost 7 bases, with 15 bases between them. This CDR3 spans 13 amino acids. Per the germline V gene, CDR1 is SGHRS and CDR2 is YFSETQ.

This chain uses TRBV9 with TRBJ1-2; D not certain. Per germline, CDR1 SGDLS and CDR2 YYNGEE. V lost 0 bases to trimming and J lost 4 bases, with 13 bases between them. There are 15 residues in the CDR3. DNA for the CDR3: TGTGCCAGCAGCGTAGGTGGGAATGAGGGCTATGGCTACACCTTC. The encoded protein is CASSVGGNEGYGYTF.

The gene calls are TRBV10-2 and TRBJ2-5; D is undetermined. The V and J ends lost 4 bases and 1 base respectively, with 16 bases between them. This CDR3 has 16 amino acids. Germline-derived CDR1 and CDR2 are WSHSY and SAAADI. CDR3 region: CASSGGPAYFQETQYF. For the CDR3, the DNA is TGCGCCAGCAGTGGTGGGCCCGCATACTTCCAAGAGACCCAGTACTTC.

The chain carries TRBV4-1 and TRBJ1-2; D uncertain. CDR1 is MGHRA, CDR2 YSYEKL, per germline. The ends were cut back, 5 bases at V and 2 bases at J, with 6 bases in the middle. The length of the CDR3 is 12 residues. The CDR3 spells CASSGSNYGYTF. The DNA of the CDR3 is TGCGCCAGCAGCGGGAGCAACTATGGCTACACCTTC.

The chain combines TRBV18 with TRBJ2-7; 7 bases align to TRBD1. The CDR3 is made up of 15 amino acids. The J segment lost 4 bases and the V segment lost 3 bases, leaving 9 bases of the junction unmatched. Germline assignment: CDR1 KGHSH and CDR2 LQKENI. CDR3 amino acids: CASSPQGVRTYEQYF. CDR3 nucleotide sequence: TGTGCCAGCTCACCTCAGGGGGTGAGGACGTACGAGCAGTACTTC.

The V gene is TRBV5-1, the J gene TRBJ2-7; D might be TRBD1 (6 bases). The CDR3 is 13 amino acids. CDR1 and CDR2 (germline): SGHRS, YFSETQ. Trimming left V 4 bases short and J 2 bases short, with 10 bases between. The chain's CDR3 is CASSRTDPYEQYF. The CDR3 DNA follows: TGCGCCAGCAGCAGGACAGACCCCTACGAGCAGTACTTC.

On this clone itself: Within the sample, other DNA sequences also encode this same CDR3. The genes are TRBV27 and TRBJ1-5; D is undetermined. This CDR3 contains 14 residues. V was shortened by 3 bases and J by 2 bases, with 8 bases between the two germline ends. Germline values: CDR1 MNHEY, CDR2 SMNVEV (reference sequence). As DNA, the CDR3 is TGTGCCAGCAGTTTTGGGCAGGGCAATCAGCCCCAGCATTTT. Protein sequence: CASSFGQGNQPQHF.

The V gene is TRBV10-2, the J gene TRBJ2-1; 9 positions agree with TRBD1. J was trimmed by 7 bases and V by 5 bases; bases with no gene match: 9. The CDR3 covers 15 residues. Germline assignment: CDR1 WSHSY and CDR2 SAAADI. The CDR3, as DNA: TGCGCCAGCAGTACGCCCCGGGACAGGGTTAATGAGCAGTTCTTC. Protein sequence: CASSTPRDRVNEQFF.